The source of this T cell receptor (beta chain) is a study of T cell responses to AZD1222 COVID-19 vaccine. Study findings and constraints: The span of vaccine-associated CD4 TCRs extended across spike, with dominance at 160-218 and 743-854.

As regards this clone: The target antigen is unknown.

V was cut by 2 bases and J by 2 bases, with 11 bases left in between. The germline gives CDR1 SGDLS, CDR2 YYNGEE. This CDR3 comprises 14 residues. The protocol was immunoSEQ multiplex PCR, while the TCRdb copy is restricted to in-frame clones and leaves out a portion. This sample has roughly 70,000 clones, with about four fifths found just once. Sequencing used peripheral blood, obtained on day 0 of MenACWY control vaccination. The J gene is TRBJ2-7, the V gene TRBV9; a possible D gene is TRBD1 (6 bases). The sequence derives from an adult in good health. CDR3 nucleotide sequence: TGTGCCAGCAGCGTCGAGGACAGCCCCTACGAGCAGTACTTC. It specifies CASSVEDSPYEQYF.